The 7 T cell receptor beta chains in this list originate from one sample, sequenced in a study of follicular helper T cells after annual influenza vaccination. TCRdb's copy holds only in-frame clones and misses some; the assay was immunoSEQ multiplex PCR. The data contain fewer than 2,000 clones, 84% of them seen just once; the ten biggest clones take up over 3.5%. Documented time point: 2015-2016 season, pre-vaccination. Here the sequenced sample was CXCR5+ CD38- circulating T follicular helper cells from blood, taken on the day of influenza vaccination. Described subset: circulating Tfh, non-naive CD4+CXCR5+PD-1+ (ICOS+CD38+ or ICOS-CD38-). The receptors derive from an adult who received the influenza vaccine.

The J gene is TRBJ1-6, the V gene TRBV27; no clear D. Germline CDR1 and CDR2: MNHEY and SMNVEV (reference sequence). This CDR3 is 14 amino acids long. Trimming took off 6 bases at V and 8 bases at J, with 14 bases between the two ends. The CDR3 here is CASRPGGRDSPLHF. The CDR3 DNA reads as TGTGCCAGCAGACCGGGAGGACGGGATTCACCCCTCCACTTT.

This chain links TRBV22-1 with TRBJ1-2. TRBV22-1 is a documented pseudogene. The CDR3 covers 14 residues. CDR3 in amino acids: CPGREARKTYGYTF. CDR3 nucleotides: TGTCCTGGGAGAGAAGCGAGAAAGACCTATGGCTACACCTTC.

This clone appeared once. The CDR3 nucleotides are TGTGCCAGCAGCCCCCTCAGGGGGTCGAAAGGAAAACTGTTTTTT. Translation gives CASSPLRGSKGKLFF. The J gene is TRBJ1-4, the V gene TRBV7-2; 7 nucleotides match TRBD1. The J segment lost 10 bases and the V segment lost 5 bases, leaving 13 bases of the junction unmatched. This CDR3 has 15 amino acids. CDR1 and CDR2 (germline): SGHTA, FQGNSA.

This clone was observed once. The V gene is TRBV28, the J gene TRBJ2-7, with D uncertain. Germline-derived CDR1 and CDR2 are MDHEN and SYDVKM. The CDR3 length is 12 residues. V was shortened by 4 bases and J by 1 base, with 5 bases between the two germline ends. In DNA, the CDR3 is TGTGCCAGCAGTTCGACATCCTACGAGCAGTACTTC. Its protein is CASSSTSYEQYF. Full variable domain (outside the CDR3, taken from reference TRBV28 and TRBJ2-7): DVKVTQSSRYLVKRTGEKVFLECVQDMDHENMFWYRQDPGLGLRLIYFSYDVKMKEKGDIPEGYSVSREKKERFSLILESASTNQTSMYLCASSSTSYEQYFGPGTRLTVT.

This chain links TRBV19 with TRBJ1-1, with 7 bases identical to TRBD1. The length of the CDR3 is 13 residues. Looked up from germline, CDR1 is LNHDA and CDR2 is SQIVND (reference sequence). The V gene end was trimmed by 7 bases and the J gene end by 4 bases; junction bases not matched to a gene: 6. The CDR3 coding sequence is TGTGCCAGTACGGGACAGAGGGTCACTGAAGCTTTCTTT. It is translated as CASTGQRVTEAFF.

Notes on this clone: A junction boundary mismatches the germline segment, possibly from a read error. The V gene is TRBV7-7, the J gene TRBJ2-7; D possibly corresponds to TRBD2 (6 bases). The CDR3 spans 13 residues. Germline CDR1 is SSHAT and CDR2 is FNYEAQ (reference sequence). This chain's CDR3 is CASSLQAGGEQYF. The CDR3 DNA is TGTGCTAGCAGCTTACAAGCGGGCGGCGAGCAGTACTTC.

This CDR3 reads CASRREQRRNTEAFF. The CDR3 DNA sequence: TGTGCCAGCAGGCGAGAACAGCGGAGGAACACTGAAGCTTTCTTT. J is TRBJ1-1 and V is TRBV6-5, with D uncertain. Deletions cut 6 bases from V and 1 base from J, with 15 bases between. The CDR3 sequence is 15 residues long. Germline CDR1 reads MNHEY; CDR2 reads SVGAGI.